The rows below give T cell receptor beta chains drawn from one sample of a study of regulatory T cells in long-lasting Graves disease. Using its own MiXCR run on the multiplex PCR reads, TCRdb lists one record per CDR3 protein. This repertoire shows 370,000 or so distinct CDR3 sequences, about 16% found once; its top ten account for 20% to 25%. In addition, the sample was reused for a study of T cells in Graves' hyperthyroidism and ophthalmopathy.

The specimen comprised peripheral blood mononuclear cells (PBMCs), sampled at new diagnosis, from a patient treated with antithyroid drugs. The receptors here all came from a young woman with Graves disease. Both conserved end residues are part of each CDR3. The D gene is left open where the match is weak. Expanded clones get a size class; other rows say once, few or many, or leave the size out.

clone size: many
V gene: TRBV6-5
D gene: TRBD1
J gene: TRBJ1-2
CDR3 protein: CASSYSLQGADGYTF
CDR3 DNA: TGTGCCAGCAGTTACTCTTTACAGGGGGCTGATGGCTACACCTTC

clone size: .
V gene: TRBV20-1
D gene: .
J gene: TRBJ2-5
CDR3 protein: CSAPLGQSFRETQYF
CDR3 DNA: TGCAGTGCCCCCTTAGGACAAAGCTTTCGAGAGACCCAGTACTTC

clone size: few
V gene: TRBV20-1
D gene: .
J gene: TRBJ2-5
CDR3 protein: CSARDYGGSAETQYF
CDR3 DNA: TGCAGTGCTAGAGATTATGGGGGGAGCGCAGAGACCCAGTACTTC

clone size: .
V gene: TRBV29-1
D gene: .
J gene: TRBJ1-1
CDR3 protein: CSVVWGLGATEAFF
CDR3 DNA: TGCAGCGTTGTTTGGGGTTTAGGGGCGACTGAAGCTTTCTTT

clone size: .
V gene: TRBV20-1
D gene: TRBD1
J gene: TRBJ1-4
CDR3 protein: CSAIPGTGNEKLFF
CDR3 DNA: TGCAGTGCTATCCCCGGGACAGGGAATGAAAAACTGTTTTTT

clone size: many
V gene: TRBV20-1
D gene: .
J gene: TRBJ2-1
CDR3 protein: CSARESGHYNEQFF
CDR3 DNA: TGCAGTGCTAGAGAATCGGGGCACTACAATGAGCAGTTCTTC

clone size: .
V gene: TRBV5-1
D gene: TRBD2
J gene: TRBJ2-3
CDR3 protein: CASREAGELSVDTQYF
CDR3 DNA: TGCGCCAGCAGGGAAGCGGGGGAGCTGTCGGTAGATACGCAGTATTTT

clone size: .
V gene: TRBV19
D gene: .
J gene: TRBJ1-1
CDR3 protein: CASRYTLADTEAFF
CDR3 DNA: TGTGCCAGTAGATACACCCTGGCGGACACTGAAGCTTTCTTT

clone size: few
V gene: TRBV7-9
D gene: .
J gene: TRBJ1-3
CDR3 protein: CASSLGRDNSGNTIYF
CDR3 DNA: TGTGCCAGCAGCTTAGGTCGGGACAACTCTGGAAACACCATATATTTT

clone size: many
V gene: TRBV5-1
D gene: TRBD2
J gene: TRBJ2-7
CDR3 protein: CASSHLRLAGVPALYEQYF
CDR3 DNA: TGCGCCAGCAGCCACCTTCGACTAGCGGGAGTCCCTGCACTGTACGAGCAGTACTTC

clone size: many
V gene: TRBV3-1
D gene: .
J gene: TRBJ1-1
CDR3 protein: CASSQRRTNTEAFF
CDR3 DNA: TGTGCCAGCAGCCAACGGCGGACGAACACTGAAGCTTTCTTT

clone size: many
V gene: TRBV7-8
D gene: TRBD2
J gene: TRBJ2-3
CDR3 protein: CASRRLAGVADTQYF
CDR3 DNA: TGTGCCAGCAGGCGACTAGCGGGAGTTGCAGATACGCAGTATTTT